The present TCR beta chain was sequenced within a study of graft-versus-host responses after intestinal transplantation. Details on this clone: No antigen is known for it.

Libraries were prepared by immunoSEQ multiplex PCR; TCRdb keeps only in-frame clonotypes and omits some of them. The repertoire includes about 120,000 clones, over 75% of them detected once, and approximately 0.17% sits in the top ten. The sequenced sample was unstimulated CD4+ T cells sorted from spleen or lymph node cells, obtained before intestinal transplant. This clonotype was obtained from a human donor who received an intestinal transplant.

The CDR3 region is CASSPGLQQTQYF. The CDR3 DNA is TGTGCCAGCAGCCCGGGATTACAGCAGACCCAGTACTTC. This chain joins TRBV5-4 and TRBJ2-5; maybe TRBD2 (5 bases). The CDR3 runs 13 residues. V dropped 4 bases and J dropped 6 bases, with 13 bases sitting between them. CDR1 and CDR2 (germline): SGHNT, YYREEE (reference sequence).